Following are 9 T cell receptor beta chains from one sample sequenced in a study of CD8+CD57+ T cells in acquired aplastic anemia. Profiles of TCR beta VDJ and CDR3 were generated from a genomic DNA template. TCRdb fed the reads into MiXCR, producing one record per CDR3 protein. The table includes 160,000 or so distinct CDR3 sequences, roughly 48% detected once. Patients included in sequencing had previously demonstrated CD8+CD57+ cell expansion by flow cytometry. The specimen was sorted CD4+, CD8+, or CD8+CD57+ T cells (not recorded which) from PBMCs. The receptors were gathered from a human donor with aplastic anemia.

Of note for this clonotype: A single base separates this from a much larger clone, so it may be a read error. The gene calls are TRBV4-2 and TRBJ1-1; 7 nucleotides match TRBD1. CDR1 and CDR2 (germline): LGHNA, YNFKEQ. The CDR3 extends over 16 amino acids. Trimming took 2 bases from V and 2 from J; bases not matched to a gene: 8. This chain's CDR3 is CASSQPGQQLNTEAFF. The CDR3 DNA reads TGTGCCAGCAGCCAACCGGGACAGCAGCTCAACACTGAAGCTTTCTTT.

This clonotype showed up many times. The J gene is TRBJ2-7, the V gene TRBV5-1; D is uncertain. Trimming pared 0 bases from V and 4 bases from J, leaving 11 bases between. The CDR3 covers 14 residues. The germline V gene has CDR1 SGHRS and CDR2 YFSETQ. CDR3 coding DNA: TGCGCCAGCAGCTTGGTGGGCGGCCAGTACGAGCAGTACTTC. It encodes CASSLVGGQYEQYF. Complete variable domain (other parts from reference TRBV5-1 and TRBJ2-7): KAGVTQTPRYLIKTRGQQVTLSCSPISGHRSVSWYQQTPGQGLQFLFEYFSETQRNKGNFPGRFSGRQFSNSRSEMNVSTLELGDSALYLCASSLVGGQYEQYFGPGTRLTVT.

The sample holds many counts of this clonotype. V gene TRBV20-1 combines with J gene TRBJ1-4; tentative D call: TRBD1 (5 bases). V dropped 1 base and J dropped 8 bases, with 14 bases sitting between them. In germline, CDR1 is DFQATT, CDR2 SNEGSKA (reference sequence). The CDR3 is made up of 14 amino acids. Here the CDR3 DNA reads TGCAGTGCTAGAGCCCGTGGGGGAAACGAAAAACTGTTTTTT. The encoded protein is CSARARGGNEKLFF.

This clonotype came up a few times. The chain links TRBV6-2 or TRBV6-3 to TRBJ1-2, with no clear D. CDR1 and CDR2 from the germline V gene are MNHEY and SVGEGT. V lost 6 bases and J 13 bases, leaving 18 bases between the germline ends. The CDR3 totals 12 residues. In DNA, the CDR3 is TGTGCCAGCAGCCAAGCACCCCTCAGGTCCACCTTC. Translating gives CASSQAPLRSTF.

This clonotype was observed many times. The CDR3 region is CASRLDRGSYEQYF. The CDR3 coding sequence is TGTGCCAGCAGACTTGACAGGGGGTCCTACGAGCAGTACTTC. This chain joins TRBV12-3 or TRBV12-4 and TRBJ2-7, with 9 bases that match TRBD1. Germline trimming cut 6 bases from V and 1 base from J; bases unmatched to any gene: 4. This CDR3 is built from 14 residues.

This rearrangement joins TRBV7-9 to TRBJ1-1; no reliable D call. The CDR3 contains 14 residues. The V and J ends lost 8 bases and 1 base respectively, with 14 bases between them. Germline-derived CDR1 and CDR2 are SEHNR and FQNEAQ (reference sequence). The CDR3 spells CASSRANSNTEAFF. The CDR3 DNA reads TGTGCCAGCTCACGAGCCAACTCGAACACTGAAGCTTTCTTT. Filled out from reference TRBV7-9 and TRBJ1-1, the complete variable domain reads DTGVSQNPRHKITKRGQNVTFRCDPISEHNRLYWYRQTLGQGPEFLTYFQNEAQLEKSRLLSDRFSAERPKGSFSTLEIQRTEQGDSAMYLCASSRANSNTEAFFGQGTRLTVV.

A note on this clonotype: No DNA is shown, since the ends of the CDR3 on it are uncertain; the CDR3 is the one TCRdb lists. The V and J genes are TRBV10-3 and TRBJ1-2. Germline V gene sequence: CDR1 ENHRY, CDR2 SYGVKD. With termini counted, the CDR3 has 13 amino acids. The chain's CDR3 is CAISDDVGYGCTF.

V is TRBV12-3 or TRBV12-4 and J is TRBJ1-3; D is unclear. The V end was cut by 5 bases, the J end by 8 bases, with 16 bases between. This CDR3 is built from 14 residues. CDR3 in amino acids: CASSRLGSPDTIYF. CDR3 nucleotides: TGTGCCAGCAGTCGCCTCGGCAGTCCCGACACCATATATTTT.

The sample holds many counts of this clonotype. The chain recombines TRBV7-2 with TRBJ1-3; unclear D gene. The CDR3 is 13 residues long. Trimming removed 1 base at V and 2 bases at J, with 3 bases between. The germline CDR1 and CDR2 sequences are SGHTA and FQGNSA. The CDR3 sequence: CASSLEAGNTIYF. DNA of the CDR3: TGTGCCAGCAGCTTAGAGGCTGGAAACACCATATATTTT.